The clone carrying this T cell receptor beta chain was found a few times. Hyperthyroidism had been newly diagnosed in patients aged 18 to 65, and its duration was under 2 months. Patients with uncontrolled infections, other autoimmune diseases, pregnancy or lactation were excluded. V gave up 5 bases and J gave up 0 bases, with 8 bases separating them. The CDR3 runs to 14 residues. Germline V gene sequence: CDR1 SGHVS, CDR2 FNYEAQ. This specimen comes from a study of T cells in Graves' hyperthyroidism and ophthalmopathy. TCR beta CDR3 region amplification was performed from RNA transcripts. First-round RT-PCR of the TCR CDR3 relied on the HTBI primer set. Using its own MiXCR run on the multiplex PCR reads, TCRdb lists one record per CDR3 protein. The repertoire includes hundreds of thousands of distinct CDR3 sequences, 46% of them detected once, and approximately 8.2% sits in the top ten.

Input material: peripheral blood or thyroid tissue (not recorded which). This sequence was found in a woman younger than 35 with Graves' hyperthyroidism. The V and J genes are TRBV7-6 and TRBJ1-5; no firm D call. This chain's CDR3 is CASSQEGSNQPQHF. CDR3 DNA sequence: TGTGCCAGCAGCCAGGAGGGTAGCAATCAGCCCCAGCATTTT.